This T cell receptor beta chain was found in a study of blood T cells in healthy people across ages. The use of a sample-barcoded 5' primer and a J-beta primer mix characterized a second PCR of roughly 7 to 11 cycles. TCRdb itself ran the 5' RACE reads through MiXCR, one entry per CDR3 protein. Of about 780,000 distinct CDR3 sequences listed, around half were seen once; the top ten hold 15% to 20%. V dropped 4 bases and J dropped 7 bases, with 18 bases sitting between them. Germline V gene lookup returns CDR1 SGDLS and CDR2 YYNGEE. The length of the CDR3 is 14 residues. This clonotype was observed a handful of times. Its antigen is not known. Study results and caveats: Diversity was estimated from one million T cells, and these estimates were considered underestimates.

Sequencing input: blood. This TCR was sampled from a man at least 80 years old in good health. The chain recombines TRBV9 with TRBJ2-7; D might be TRBD2 (7 bases). CDR3 amino acids: CASSPRGGSAEQYF. The CDR3 DNA reads as TGTGCCAGCAGCCCCAGGGGCGGGAGTGCAGAGCAGTACTTC.